The rows below give T cell receptor beta chains drawn from one sample of a study of T cells in tuberculosis. Data came from immunoSEQ multiplex PCR; TCRdb stores just in-frame clones and leaves some out. Found here are some 20,000 clones, 80% to 90% of them singletons; the top ten hold roughly 15%. The sample taken for sequencing was PBMCs. All receptors derive from a donor between 5 and 29 years old with latent tuberculosis or without tuberculosis infection. Each CDR3 is given with its conserved first and last residue. D genes are given only for firm matches. Clone size appears in some rows only: once, few, many, or a class for an expanded clone.

clone_size j_call v_call d_call cdr3_nt cdr3_aa
- TRBJ2-1 TRBV30 TRBD2 TGTGCCTGGAGGGGACTAGCGGGGAAAACCAATGAGCAGTTCTTC CAWRGLAGKTNEQFF
- TRBJ1-1 TRBV19 TRBD1 TGTGCCAGTAGTTCGGGACAGGGGGGTTTGAACACTGAAGCTTTCTTT CASSSGQGGLNTEAFF
- TRBJ1-2 TRBV6-4 TRBD1 TGTGCCAGCAGTTCGGACAGGAACTATGGCTACACCTTC CASSSDRNYGYTF
- TRBJ1-1 TRBV27 - TGTGCCAGCAGGGGGCTCCCCCAGCGGAACACTGAAGCTTTCTTT CASRGLPQRNTEAFF
- TRBJ2-3 TRBV29-1 TRBD1 TGCAGCTCCAAACCGACAGGGCGAAGCACAGATACGCAGTATTTT CSSKPTGRSTDTQYF
- TRBJ1-3 TRBV29-1 - TGCAGCGTTGCGGGCAGGGGATCTGGAAACACCATATATTTT CSVAGRGSGNTIYF
- TRBJ2-5 TRBV7-6 TRBD1 TGTGCCAGCAGCTTAGCGGGACAGCGAGAGACCCAGTACTTC CASSLAGQRETQYF
- TRBJ1-2 TRBV13 TRBD1 TGTGCCAGCAGCTTTCGGGGACAGGGGTGGAAGGGCTACACCTTC CASSFRGQGWKGYTF
- TRBJ2-7 TRBV5-1 - TGCGCCAGCAGCTTGGACAGGCCTTCCTACGAGCAGTACTTC CASSLDRPSYEQYF
- TRBJ2-5 TRBV28 TRBD2 TGTGCCAGCAGGGGGAGCGGGGGAGAGACCCAGTACTTC CASRGSGGETQYF
- TRBJ2-7 TRBV30 - TGTGCCTGGAGTGGGCAGGTGCTTACCGAGCAGTACTTC CAWSGQVLTEQYF
once TRBJ2-5 TRBV7-2 TRBD2 TGTGCCAGCAGCTTAAAGTCTAGCGGGGGTGTGGAGACCCAGTACTTC CASSLKSSGGVETQYF
- TRBJ2-2 TRBV29-1 - TGCAGCGTAGTCGACGGGACAAAGTCGGCCGGGGAGCTGTTTTTT CSVVDGTKSAGELFF
- TRBJ2-5 TRBV5-1 - TGCGCCAGCAGCCGACTAGAGGAAGAGACCCAGTACTTC CASSRLEEETQYF
- TRBJ1-3 TRBV4-1 TRBD1 TGCGCCAGCAGCCAACCGGCAGGGGGCTCTGGAAACACCATATATTTT CASSQPAGGSGNTIYF
- TRBJ2-5 TRBV9 - TGTGCCAGCAGCGCCCCGGGGGCGGGGGATCAAGAGACCCAGTACTTC CASSAPGAGDQETQYF
- TRBJ2-1 TRBV5-1 - TGCGCCAGCAGCCAGGGCTCCTACAATGAGCAGTTCTTC CASSQGSYNEQFF
- TRBJ1-2 TRBV7-8 - TGTGCCAGCAGCTTCACGGGGTCTGCGGATGGCTACACCTTC CASSFTGSADGYTF
- TRBJ2-5 TRBV2 - TGTGCCAGCTCCTATAGCTTAGAGACCCAGTACTTC CASSYSLETQYF
- TRBJ2-3 TRBV5-6 TRBD1 TGTGCCAGCAGCCTATGGACAGGTCCAGATACGCAGTATTTT CASSLWTGPDTQYF
once TRBJ2-7 TRBV5-8 - TGTGCCAGCAGCTTGAGATTATCAAGCGATCCGTTAGACGAGCAGTACTTC CASSLRLSSDPLDEQYF
- TRBJ2-3 TRBV19 - TGTGCCAGTAGTACCCACACCACAGATACGCAGTATTTT CASSTHTTDTQYF
- TRBJ1-2 TRBV5-6 TRBD1 TGTGCCAGCAGCTTGGACAGGGGATTTTCTCGTGGCTACACCTTC CASSLDRGFSRGYTF
- TRBJ2-3 TRBV7-2 TRBD2 TGTGCCAGCAGCTTAGTCGTAGCGGGGGGGCCAGGAGATACGCAGTATTTT CASSLVVAGGPGDTQYF
once TRBJ2-7 TRBV4-1 - TGCGCCAGCAGCCAAGATAAGCGACAGGTAGCCACCTACGAGCAGTACTTC CASSQDKRQVATYEQYF
- TRBJ1-5 TRBV6-1 - TGTGCCAGCAGTCTAGGACTTGTGGGCAATCAGCCCCAGCATTTT CASSLGLVGNQPQHF
- TRBJ1-1 TRBV5-4 - TGTGCCAGCAGCTTGGGGCCGCCCATGAACACTGAAGCTTTCTTT CASSLGPPMNTEAFF
- TRBJ2-7 TRBV14 - TGTGCCAGCAGCCTTCTCTACGAGCAGTACTTC CASSLLYEQYF
few TRBJ1-5 TRBV5-1 TRBD1 TGCGCCAGCAGCCCGACAGGGGGCGCGGGACAGCCCCAGCATTTT CASSPTGGAGQPQHF
- TRBJ2-3 TRBV4-1 - TGCGCCAGCAGCTCCCAGGGGACAGATACGCAGTATTTT CASSSQGTDTQYF
- TRBJ1-2 TRBV11-2 TRBD1 TGTGCCAGCAGCCTATTCGGGACAGGGGATGGCTACACCTTC CASSLFGTGDGYTF
- TRBJ1-6 TRBV5-1 TRBD1 TGCGCCAGCAGCTTGGCCTTGGATAGGGACAGTAGATCACCCCTCCACTTT CASSLALDRDSRSPLHF
- TRBJ2-7 TRBV5-6 TRBD1 TGTGCCAGCAGCTTGTGGGACAGGTCCTACGAGCAGTACTTC CASSLWDRSYEQYF
- TRBJ1-1 TRBV9 - TGTGCCAGCAGCGTAGGGGCAGGGGAGGCTTTCTTT CASSVGAGEAFF
- TRBJ2-3 TRBV4-3 - TGCGCCAGCAGCCAAGGTCCGCTCCTAGCAGATACGCAGTATTTT CASSQGPLLADTQYF
- TRBJ2-1 TRBV4-2 TRBD2 TGTGCCAGCAGGGACGACGGGGGGGAGGGCAATGAGCAGTTCTTC CASRDDGGEGNEQFF
- TRBJ2-2 TRBV5-8 TRBD1 TGTGCCAGCAGCGACTTCACGGGACAGGGATTCACCGGGGAGCTGTTTTTT CASSDFTGQGFTGELFF
- TRBJ1-2 TRBV7-2 - TGTGCCAGCAGCTTAGGTCAGGGGTATGGCTACACCTTC CASSLGQGYGYTF
- TRBJ2-5 TRBV2 TRBD1 TGTGCCAGCGGACAGGGGGCTACCCTTCTTCAGTACTTC CASGQGATLLQYF
once TRBJ1-4 TRBV9 - TGTGCCAGCAGCGTAGGTTGGGGGGTTAATGAAAAACTGTTTTTT CASSVGWGVNEKLFF
- TRBJ1-1 TRBV5-1 - TGCGCCAGCAGCAGGGGCGGGAATGTCTTAGCTGAAGCTTTCTTT CASSRGGNVLAEAFF
- TRBJ1-6 TRBV13 - TGTGCCAGCAGCTTCGAAGGAGGCGATTCACCCCTCCACTTT CASSFEGGDSPLHF
- TRBJ2-3 TRBV28 - TGTGCCAGCAGTTCGTTTTTGCAGGGGACAGATACGCAGTATTTT CASSSFLQGTDTQYF
- TRBJ2-3 TRBV5-6 - TGTGCCAGCAGCTTGTTTGTCTCCAGGTCGGATACGCAGTATTTT CASSLFVSRSDTQYF
- TRBJ1-2 TRBV5-1 TRBD1 TGCGCCAGCAGCCCATCTCAGGGGGGCGGCTATGGCTACACCTTC CASSPSQGGGYGYTF
- TRBJ2-7 TRBV5-1 - TGCGCCAGCAGCACGGCTACAGGGAACGAGCAGTACTTC CASSTATGNEQYF
once TRBJ2-7 TRBV6-1 TRBD1 TGTGCCAGCAGTTTACAGGGGGCGCCTGACGAGCAGTACTTC CASSLQGAPDEQYF
- TRBJ1-1 TRBV6-5 - TGTGCCAGCAGTTACTCGGAGCGGGGAGTAGACACTGAAGCTTTCTTT CASSYSERGVDTEAFF
- TRBJ2-2 TRBV10-3 - TGTGCCACCGAATCGGGAGCCGGGGAGCTGTTTTTT CATESGAGELFF
- TRBJ2-7 TRBV15 - TGTGCCACCAGCACCCACGGCGAGCAGTACTTC CATSTHGEQYF
- TRBJ1-6 TRBV4-1 TRBD1 TGCGCCAGCAGCCTTGATCCGGGACAGGGGGTTAATTCACCCCTCCACTTT CASSLDPGQGVNSPLHF